Given below is one T cell receptor (beta chain) in context. Its antigen is as yet unknown. The CDR3 runs 14 residues. The V gene's germline CDR1 is SGHDT and CDR2 YYEEEE. V shed 0 bases and J shed 7 bases, with 13 bases lying between them. The sample comes from a study of CD8 T cell repertoires and HIV-1 epitope variants. Overall study: Enriched T cells were co-cultured with equal autologous T cell-negative cells. Study-wide findings and caveats: Four to six clonotypes recognized Nef KF9, one HW9, none TAALDMSHF.

Measured with immunoSEQ multiplex PCR; TCRdb has only the in-frame clones, and not every one. The data contain more than 4,000 clones, 66% of them singletons. The chain couples TRBV5-6 to TRBJ1-2; possible D gene TRBD1, 5 bases. The origin of this receptor is a male donor with HIV. The sample taken for sequencing was cultured CD8+ T cells derived from PBMCs. The CDR3 reads CASSLGRGGGGYTF. The CDR3 nucleotides are TGTGCCAGCAGCTTGGGTAGGGGCGGAGGTGGCTACACCTTC. Drawing the rest from reference TRBV5-6 and TRBJ1-2, the complete variable domain is DAGVTQSPTHLIKTRGQQVTLRCSPKSGHDTVSWYQQALGQGPQFIFQYYEEEERQRGNFPDRFSGHQFPNYSSELNVNALLLGDSALYLCASSLGRGGGGYTFGSGTRLTVV.